Included here is one T cell receptor (beta chain) sequence, with context. The antigen is unknown. The TRB libraries of cDNA were built by UMI-labeled 5' RACE. For each CDR3 protein, TCRdb gives one entry from its re-call of the 5' RACE reads, without DNA. Recorded for this sample: 130,000 or so distinct CDR3 sequences. This specimen comes from a study of CXCR3-negative and CXCR3-positive naive CD8 T cells. Overall study results and limits: Each naive subset displayed comparably high diversity, whereas memory CD8+ cells displayed much lower diversity. Greater hydrophobicity was found in TRB CDR3s of CXCR3-positive naive cells than of CXCR3-negative naive cells.

This receptor was identified in a human donor in good health. Some clones in this sample may be carry-over from other donors' samples. Material: naive CXCR3+ CD8+ T cells from blood. Subset in this sample: CD45RO-CCR7+CD27+CD95- naive CD8+ T cells expressing CXCR3 (TNR3+).

The CDR3 is CASSLAASGSADTQYF. The gene calls are TRBV4-2 and TRBJ2-3; the TRBD2 assignment by TCRdb is unverifiable without DNA. Germline assignment: CDR1 LGHNA and CDR2 YNFKEQ. There are 16 residues in the CDR3.